This TCR beta chain was found in a study of type 1 and type 2 diabetes patients (dated by TCRdb to 2016 to 2017). Background on the whole study: Recruited in China, the cohort was made up of 9 or 10 type 1 diabetes patients, a few type 2 diabetes patients and 6 or 7 nondiabetic controls. Across the study, CD4+ and CD8+ T cells were positively selected from PBMCs by means of CD4 or CD8 MicroBeads on MACS columns. The whole study generated approximately 20 million paired-end reads. The study used high-throughput sequencing to profile TCRbeta repertoires and compare individuals with type 1 diabetes, type 2 diabetes and no diabetes. For the type 1 diabetes patients, the type 2 diabetes patients acted as a disease comparison group. When approximately 20-cycle amplification was compared with approximately 25-cycle amplification, V gene usage looked similar, suggesting that primer efficiencies were similar and PCR bias was random. TCRbeta libraries were sequenced paired-end on Illumina HiSeq 2000 or MiSeq instruments.

Regarding this clonotype: Its antigen remains unidentified. Base qualities were left out, and no much larger clone turns up one base away.

Trimming costs V 5 bases and J 2 bases, and their ends lie 15 bases apart. There are 15 amino acids in the CDR3, from cysteine to phenylalanine inclusive. Only the CDR3 DNA stays, 45 bases, in frame from base 1. Sequences SGHRS (CDR1) and YFSETQ (CDR2) are obtained from the germline V gene. For sequencing, an Illumina MiSeq was employed. Genomic DNA from sorted T cell subsets served as template for TCRbeta CDR3 amplification. The TCRbeta CDR3 region was amplified by multiplex PCR with 30 forward and 13 reverse primers. After the PCR products were purified with AMPure XP beads, a second PCR of 25 cycles was run to add indices and adaptors. Libraries were gel-purified using the QIAquick Gel Extraction Kit before sequencing. The authors' pipeline ran thus. Paired-end reads were merged using FLASH and were aligned with IgBLAST to IMGT V, D and J germline references. Reads with below 70% alignment identity to germline references were discarded, and 11,114,426 reads were retained study-wide. CDR3 boundaries, reading frame and productivity were assigned following IMGT definitions. A highly-expanded clone was defined as any clone making up 1% or more of reads, and normalized Shannon entropy served as the measure of diversity. Unpaired two-tailed t-tests were used to test group differences in Shannon entropy. The public reads were reprocessed in TCRdb via fastp at Q25 and MiXCR, keeping in-frame beta chains. When rows share a CDR3 protein, they turn into one entry using the most common DNA and genes. The V and J calls and clone size are TCRdb's, not the authors'. The sample profile shows 250,000 to 300,000 distinct CDR3 sequences; roughly 44% of them were found once. The ten largest clonotypes hold roughly 15% of the sample.

What the work shows at the level of the full study, not this receptor alone: The study groups were not matched for age and gender, which could bias interpretation. Few highly-expanded CD4+ clones, median one, were found in type 2 diabetes patients, accounting for a median around 4.1% of reads. Type 2 diabetes and control samples had highly correlated V and J gene usage patterns, with an average between-sample correlation of roughly 0.97. Type 2 diabetes repertoires showed high diversity, significantly greater than type 1 diabetes repertoires in both CD4+ and CD8+ T cells. Because only a limited number of T2D and control samples were sequenced, some T1D-only HECs might also appear in more T2D or control samples.

Every diabetic patient fulfilled standard classification criteria for type 1 or type 2 diabetes, and glucose and C-peptide were measured using WHO-recommended methods. Donors were excluded if they had other autoimmune diseases or infections within the previous four weeks. Roughly 9.7 milliliters of peripheral blood were collected from each participant. LymphoPrep density separation was used to isolate PBMCs. The chain is made from TRBV5-1 and TRBJ2-3, with the identity of the D gene unclear. The sample was peripheral blood mononuclear cells (PBMCs). The source is a man in his late teens or twenties with type 2 diabetes. The nucleotide sequence reads TGCGCCAGCAGTTATCCCGGGCCGCACACAGATACGCAGTATTTT. This is translated as CASSYPGPHTDTQYF.